This entry concerns a single T cell receptor (beta chain). Germline-derived CDR1 and CDR2 are MGHRA and YSYEKL. V dropped 1 base and J dropped 6; count of bases not matched to a gene: 5. The CDR3 spans 15 residues. These data originate in a study of blood T cell repertoires in COVID-19. The overall study: Samples taken during acute and convalescent COVID-19 were collected in the United States, Italy and Spain. T cells, B-cell-depleted T cells, or PBMCs provided the cDNA or gDNA that served as material.

The authors' processing: Estimates of nucleated cell counts were drawn from the amplification of reference gene primers. TCRdb keeps only in-frame clones here, not all; method: immunoSEQ multiplex PCR. V and J calls and clone size are those listed in that table; D and trimming were worked out from the DNA. The sample includes 150,000 to 170,000 clones, roughly 81% of them seen just once. The sequencing input was peripheral blood. This clonotype originated in a woman aged 60-75 years with COVID-19, enrolled during active disease. The rearrangement joins TRBV4-1 to TRBJ1-2, with TRBD1 identical over 10 bases. This chain's CDR3 is CASSQVLTGGDGYTF. CDR3 in DNA: TGCGCCAGCAGCCAAGTCCTGACAGGGGGCGATGGCTACACCTTC.